This T cell receptor (beta chain) was obtained from a study of blood T cell repertoires in COVID-19. About the study: T cells, B-cell-depleted T cells, or PBMCs provided the cDNA or gDNA that served as material.

In the authors' workflow: How many nucleated cells were present was estimated from reference gene primer amplification. The assay was immunoSEQ multiplex PCR, and TCRdb's table has in-frame clones only and misses some. V and J calls and clone size come straight from that table; D and trimming were deduced from the DNA. Of 200,000 to 300,000 clones listed, more than 75% were seen once; the top ten hold approximately 13%. Sequenced sample: peripheral blood. This clonotype was obtained from a woman aged 55-70 years with active or convalescent COVID-19.

The CDR3: CASRRTATSTDTQYF. The CDR3 nucleotides read TGTGCCAGCAGGAGGACAGCTACTAGCACAGATACGCAGTATTTT. The chain has TRBV7-2 and TRBJ2-3; D perhaps matches TRBD1 (6 bases). CDR1 and CDR2 from the germline V gene are SGHTA and FQGNSA. Trimming took 6 bases from V and 0 from J, leaving 13 bases between them. This CDR3 region has 15 residues.